A selection of T cell receptor beta chains follows, all from one sample in a study of T-cell reconstitution after alpha-beta-depleted transplantation in children. TCRdb recomputed calls from the PCR reads with MiXCR, one row per CDR3 protein. This table has some 200,000 distinct CDR3 sequences, 11% appearing once. The specimen comprised PBMCs, sampled before TCRalphabeta/CD19-depleted stem cell transplant. These receptors were obtained from a child under two years old with acute myeloid leukemia, due to receive a stem cell transplant. CDR3s include the opening cysteine and the closing phenylalanine or tryptophan. The D gene is left open where the match is weak. A row's size may be missing; if present it is once, few, many or a size class.

clone size	J gene	D gene	V gene	CDR3 protein	CDR3 DNA
many	TRBJ2-1	TRBD2	TRBV7-9	CASSLESREYEQFF	TGTGCCAGCAGCTTAGAGTCGCGGGAGTATGAGCAGTTCTTC
.	TRBJ2-1	.	TRBV9	CASSPDLKWGEQFF	TGTGCCAGCAGCCCCGACTTGAAGTGGGGTGAGCAGTTCTTC
many	TRBJ2-7	.	TRBV12-5	CASGLGLAYEQYF	TGTGCTAGTGGTTTGGGACTAGCCTACGAGCAGTACTTC
many	TRBJ2-3	TRBD1	TRBV6-1	CASSRTGEMGDTQYF	TGTGCCAGCAGCCGGACAGGGGAAATGGGAGATACGCAGTATTTT
many	TRBJ2-7	TRBD2	TRBV28	CASKAGTSGGEQYF	TGTGCCAGCAAAGCCGGGACTAGCGGGGGGGAGCAGTACTTC
many	TRBJ1-5	.	TRBV7-8	CASSSSAYSNQPQHF	TGTGCCAGCAGCTCCTCCGCATATAGCAATCAGCCCCAGCATTTT
many	TRBJ1-1	.	TRBV4-2	CASSPPTGMNTEAFF	TGTGCCAGCTCACCACCGACAGGAATGAACACTGAAGCTTTCTTT
.	TRBJ2-2	TRBD2	TRBV11-2	CASSIRTSGTGELFF	TGTGCCAGCAGCATACGGACTAGCGGAACCGGGGAGCTGTTTTTT
.	TRBJ1-6	.	TRBV27	CASSLEGSYNSSLHF	TGTGCCAGCAGTTTAGAGGGCTCCTATAATTCATCCCTCCACTTT
many	TRBJ2-7	TRBD2	TRBV9	CASSVAGTSGHYEQYF	TGTGCCAGCAGCGTAGCCGGGACTAGCGGGCACTACGAGCAGTACTTC
many	TRBJ1-1	.	TRBV7-2	CASSTHFNLAEAFF	TGTGCCAGCAGCACACACTTTAACCTCGCTGAAGCTTTCTTT
few	TRBJ1-1	TRBD1	TRBV6-5	CASSYYETGGEAFF	TGTGCCAGCAGTTACTATGAAACAGGGGGTGAAGCTTTCTTT
many	TRBJ1-2	TRBD1	TRBV30	CASQDREGYTF	TGTGCCTCCCAAGACAGGGAGGGCTACACCTTC
many	TRBJ2-1	TRBD2	TRBV10-3	CAIGAGGGIEQFF	TGTGCCATCGGAGCGGGAGGAGGGATTGAGCAGTTCTTC
many	TRBJ1-6	.	TRBV20-1	CSARGTSYNSPLHF	TGCAGTGCTAGGGGGACAAGCTATAATTCACCCCTCCACTTT
many	TRBJ2-2	TRBD2	TRBV5-1	CASNRAGGNTGELFF	TGCGCCAGCAACCGAGCGGGGGGTAACACCGGGGAGCTGTTTTTT
.	TRBJ2-1	.	TRBV13	CASSLGGLHGSYNEQFF	TGTGCCAGCAGCTTAGGAGGGTTGCATGGGTCCTACAATGAGCAGTTCTTC
few	TRBJ2-7	TRBD1	TRBV2	CASSVSRTGQGPREQYF	TGTGCCAGCAGTGTCTCAAGGACCGGACAGGGTCCGCGCGAGCAGTACTTC
many	TRBJ1-4	TRBD1	TRBV27	CASSPYRGRYEKLFF	TGTGCCAGCAGTCCCTACAGGGGGCGGTATGAAAAACTGTTTTTT
.	TRBJ1-1	.	TRBV19	CASSTSDRKKGTEAFF	TGTGCCAGTAGTACTTCAGACAGAAAGAAAGGCACTGAAGCTTTCTTT
many	TRBJ1-1	TRBD1	TRBV20-1	CSARAPGTVNTEAFF	TGCAGTGCTAGGGCCCCCGGGACAGTAAACACTGAAGCTTTCTTT
many	TRBJ1-2	TRBD1	TRBV12-3/TRBV12-4	CASRPTGTGGQGYTF	TGTGCCAGCAGACCGACCGGGACAGGGGGTCAGGGCTACACCTTC
many	TRBJ2-1	.	TRBV29-1	CSVQARWDEQFF	TGCAGCGTCCAAGCCCGCTGGGATGAGCAGTTCTTC
few	TRBJ2-3	TRBD2	TRBV6-5	CASSSKRGDTDTQYF	TGTGCCAGCAGTTCTAAGCGGGGGGACACAGATACGCAGTATTTT
many	TRBJ2-7	.	TRBV7-2	CASSLAQGYEQYF	TGTGCCAGCAGCTTAGCTCAGGGGTACGAGCAGTACTTC
many	TRBJ2-1	TRBD2	TRBV20-1	CSAGRLAGTYNEQFF	TGCAGTGCTGGAAGACTAGCGGGGACCTACAATGAGCAGTTCTTC